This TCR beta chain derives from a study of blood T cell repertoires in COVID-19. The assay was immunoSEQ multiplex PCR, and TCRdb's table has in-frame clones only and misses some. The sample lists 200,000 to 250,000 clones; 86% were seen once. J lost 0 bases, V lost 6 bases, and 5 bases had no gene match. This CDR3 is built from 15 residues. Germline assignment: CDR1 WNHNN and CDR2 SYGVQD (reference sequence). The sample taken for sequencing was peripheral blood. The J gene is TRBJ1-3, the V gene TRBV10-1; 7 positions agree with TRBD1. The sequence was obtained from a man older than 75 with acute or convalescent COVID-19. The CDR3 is CASSPGTDSGNTIYF. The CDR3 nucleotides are TGCGCCAGCAGCCCCGGGACAGACTCTGGAAACACCATATATTTT.